The 15 T cell receptor beta chains below all came from one sample that was sequenced in a study of shared clonotypes between healthy human individuals. Clones were read by immunoSEQ multiplex PCR, and TCRdb kept only the in-frame ones, dropping some. The table includes approximately 500,000 clones, 70% to 80% detected once. Material: PBMCs. Receptors originate from a woman aged 40 to 50 in good health. Some clones in this sample may be carry-over from other donors' samples.

This sequence joins TRBV28 and TRBJ1-1; D possibly corresponds to TRBD1 (6 bases). The germline CDR1 and CDR2 sequences are MDHEN and SYDVKM. This CDR3 has 17 amino acids. V was trimmed by 4 bases and J by 0 bases, leaving 18 bases between them. The CDR3 protein is CASSSTGSNFMNTEAFF. The DNA of the CDR3 is TGTGCCAGCAGTTCGACAGGTTCTAACTTCATGAACACTGAAGCTTTCTTT.

The chain couples TRBV28 to TRBJ2-7; no firm D call. V lost 7 bases, J lost 1 base, and 14 bases lay in between. This CDR3 is built from 14 residues. The germline CDR1 and CDR2 sequences are MDHEN and SYDVKM. Written as DNA, the CDR3 is TGTGCCAGCACCCAAAGTGGATATTCCTACGAGCAGTACTTC. It translates to CASTQSGYSYEQYF.

The V call is TRBV2, the J call TRBJ1-4, with 7 bases lining up with TRBD1. The germline V gene encodes CDR1 SNHLY and CDR2 FYNNEI. There are 14 residues in the CDR3. V lost 7 bases and J lost 8; bases outside the gene matches: 10. The CDR3 sequence is CASNWDSQVEKLFF. The CDR3 region has the DNA TGTGCCAGCAACTGGGACAGTCAAGTCGAAAAACTGTTTTTT.

J is TRBJ2-2 and V is TRBV7-3, with D possibly being TRBD2 (7 bases). The V and J ends lost 4 bases and 6 bases respectively, with 12 bases between them. Per the germline V gene, CDR1 is SGHTA and CDR2 is FQGTGA. The CDR3 covers 14 residues. The CDR3 protein is CASSSGGQPGELFF. CDR3 bases: TGTGCCAGCAGCTCCGGGGGGCAACCCGGGGAGCTGTTTTTT.

The rearrangement joins TRBV29-1 to TRBJ1-5, with 7 bases lining up with TRBD1. The V gene end was trimmed by 4 bases and the J gene end by 5 bases; junction bases not matched to a gene: 8. Per the germline V gene, CDR1 is SQVTM and CDR2 is ANQGSEA. This CDR3 is 14 amino acids long. The CDR3 protein is CSVGAGGAYQPQHF. In DNA, the CDR3 is TGCAGCGTTGGAGCAGGGGGGGCCTATCAGCCCCAGCATTTT.

The J gene is TRBJ1-1, the V gene TRBV18, with TRBD1 matching over 7 bases. The junction had 7 bases not matched to a gene; V was cut back by 3 bases and J by 6 bases. The CDR3 sequence is 14 residues long. In germline, CDR1 is KGHSH, CDR2 LQKENI. This CDR3 reads CASSPQGQLAEAFF. CDR3 in DNA: TGTGCCAGCTCACCCCAGGGACAGTTGGCTGAAGCTTTCTTT. Together with reference TRBV18 and TRBJ1-1, the CDR3 gives the full variable domain: NAGVMQNPRHLVRRRGQEARLRCSPMKGHSHVYWYRQLPEEGLKFMVYLQKENIIDESGMPKERFSAEFPKEGPSILRIQQVVRGDSAAYFCASSPQGQLAEAFFGQGTRLTVV.

The chain employs TRBV30 and TRBJ1-1; the D is unclear. V lost 4 bases and J 1 base, leaving 10 bases between the germline ends. The CDR3 extends over 13 amino acids. CDR1 is GTSNPN, CDR2 SVGIG, per germline (reference sequence). CDR3 loop: CAWTLIANTEAFF. In nucleotides, the CDR3 is TGTGCCTGGACACTCATCGCGAACACTGAAGCTTTCTTT.

This clone was seen just once. V gene TRBV4-3 combines with J gene TRBJ2-6; weak D call: TRBD1 (6 bases). The CDR3 runs 16 residues. Trimming removed 0 bases at V and 2 bases at J, with 8 bases between. CDR1 LGHNA and CDR2 YSLEER come from the germline V gene. The CDR3: CASSQDNRAGANVLTF. Here the CDR3 DNA reads TGCGCCAGCAGCCAAGATAACAGGGCTGGGGCCAACGTCCTGACTTTC.

Worth noting for this clone: This may stem from a read error, because a much larger clone lies one nucleotide away. V gene TRBV30 combines with J gene TRBJ2-6; TRBD1 or TRBD2 may be the D gene (5 bases each). The CDR3 length is 16 residues. From germline, CDR1 is GTSNPN and CDR2 SVGIG (reference sequence). CDR3 residues: CAWSVTGFSGANVPTF. CDR3 nucleotides: TGTGCCTGGAGTGTTACGGGGTTCTCTGGGGCCAACGTCCCGACTTTC.

V usage is TRBV15 and J usage is TRBJ2-3, with D possibly called TRBD1 or TRBD2 (5 bases each). The CDR3 covers 14 residues. Germline CDR1 is LNHNV and CDR2 is YYDKDF (reference sequence). Trimming pared 5 bases from V and 4 bases from J, leaving 13 bases between. The CDR3: CATSGGSRPDTQYF. The CDR3 DNA reads as TGTGCCACCAGCGGGGGATCGCGACCAGATACGCAGTATTTT.

In its sample, this clone was seen a few times. This rearrangement joins TRBV7-8 to TRBJ2-1, with TRBD2 matching 10 bases. The CDR3 runs to 15 residues. Germline loops: CDR1 SGHVS, CDR2 FQNEAQ. Trimming cost V 6 bases and J 3 bases; bases outside gene matches: 5. CDR3 residues: CASSPGTSVYNEQFF. CDR3 sequence (DNA): TGTGCCAGCAGTCCCGGGACTAGCGTCTACAATGAGCAGTTCTTC.

The rearrangement links TRBV28 to TRBJ1-1; possible D gene TRBD1, 6 bases. Germline lookup yields CDR1 MDHEN and CDR2 SYDVKM. V dropped 7 bases and J dropped 6 bases, with 9 bases sitting between them. The CDR3 consists of 11 residues. The CDR3 nucleotides are TGTGCCAGCATACAGGGCCCTGAAGCTTTCTTT. Translating gives CASIQGPEAFF.

This chain uses TRBV28 with TRBJ2-6; 7 nucleotides align to TRBD2. With 3 bases clipped from V and 3 bases from J, the junction kept 8 bases outside the gene matches. CDR3 length: 17 amino acids. Germline assignment: CDR1 MDHEN and CDR2 SYDVKM. This CDR3 reads CASSFGAGVIGANVLTF. CDR3 coding DNA: TGTGCCAGCAGTTTTGGGGCGGGAGTCATTGGGGCCAACGTCCTGACTTTC.

The V and J genes are TRBV10-2 and TRBJ2-7; TRBD1 aligns across 7 bases. In germline, CDR1 is WSHSY, CDR2 SAAADI. V gave up 11 bases and J gave up 4 bases; unmatched junction bases: 11. The CDR3 is made up of 13 amino acids. The CDR3 nucleotides are TGCGCCGTCCGGGACAGTTCTTTTTACGAGCAGTACTTC. Encoded protein: CAVRDSSFYEQYF.

The chain has TRBV2 and TRBJ1-1; perhaps TRBD1 as D (6 bases). The germline V and J ends were trimmed by 6 bases and 1 base, with 15 bases remaining between them. Germline loops: CDR1 SNHLY, CDR2 FYNNEI. CDR3 length: 15 residues. CDR3 protein: CASRVDRPSNTEAFF. In nucleotides, the CDR3 is TGTGCCAGCAGAGTTGACAGGCCATCGAACACTGAAGCTTTCTTT.